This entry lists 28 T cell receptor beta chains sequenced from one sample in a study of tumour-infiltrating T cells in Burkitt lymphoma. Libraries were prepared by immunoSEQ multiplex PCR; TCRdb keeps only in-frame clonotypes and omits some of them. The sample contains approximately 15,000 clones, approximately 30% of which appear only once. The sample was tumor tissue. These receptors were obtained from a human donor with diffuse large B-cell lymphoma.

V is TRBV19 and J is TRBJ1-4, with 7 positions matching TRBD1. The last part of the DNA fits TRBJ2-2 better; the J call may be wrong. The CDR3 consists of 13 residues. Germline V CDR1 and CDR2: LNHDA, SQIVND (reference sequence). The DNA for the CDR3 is TGTGCCAGTGGGGGACAGTCGTTGCGGGAGCTGTTTTTT. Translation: CASGGQSLRELFF.

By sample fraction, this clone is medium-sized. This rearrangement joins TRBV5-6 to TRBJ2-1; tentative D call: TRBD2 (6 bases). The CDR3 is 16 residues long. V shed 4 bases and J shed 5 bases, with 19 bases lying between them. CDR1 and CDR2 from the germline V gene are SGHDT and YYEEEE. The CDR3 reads CASSLGLGGGHNEQFF. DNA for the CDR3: TGTGCCAGCAGCCTAGGATTGGGTGGAGGGCACAATGAGCAGTTCTTC.

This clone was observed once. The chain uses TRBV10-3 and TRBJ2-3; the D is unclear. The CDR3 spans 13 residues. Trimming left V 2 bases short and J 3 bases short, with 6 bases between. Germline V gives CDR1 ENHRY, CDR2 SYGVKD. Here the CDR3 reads CAISEGRTDTQYF. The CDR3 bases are TGTGCCATCAGTGAGGGAAGGACAGATACGCAGTATTTT.

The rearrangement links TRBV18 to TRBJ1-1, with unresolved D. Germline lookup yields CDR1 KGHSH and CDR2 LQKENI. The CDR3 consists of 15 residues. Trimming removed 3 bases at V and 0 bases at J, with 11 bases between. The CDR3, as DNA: TGTGCCAGCTCACCCCCCCGGGTCCTGAACACTGAAGCTTTCTTT. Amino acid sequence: CASSPPRVLNTEAFF.

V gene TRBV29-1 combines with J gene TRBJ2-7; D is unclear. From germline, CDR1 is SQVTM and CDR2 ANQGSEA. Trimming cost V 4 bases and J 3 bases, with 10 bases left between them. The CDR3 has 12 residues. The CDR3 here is CSVVFWGYEQYF. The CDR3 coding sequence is TGCAGCGTTGTTTTCTGGGGCTACGAGCAGTACTTC.

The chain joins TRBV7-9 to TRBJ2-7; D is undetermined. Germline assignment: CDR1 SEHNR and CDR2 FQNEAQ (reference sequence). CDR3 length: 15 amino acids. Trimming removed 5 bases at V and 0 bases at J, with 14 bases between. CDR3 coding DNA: TGTGCCAGCAGCGAGCTTTCCTACAGCTCCTACGAGCAGTACTTC. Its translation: CASSELSYSSYEQYF.

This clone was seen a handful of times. The CDR3 protein is CATSRDPGTRDTDTQYF. The CDR3 coding sequence is TGTGCCACCAGCAGAGATCCCGGGACACGAGACACAGATACGCAGTATTTT. This chain joins TRBV15 and TRBJ2-3, with a tentative D call TRBD1 (6 bases). Germline CDR1 LNHNV, CDR2 YYDKDF (reference sequence). Trimming shortened V by 0 bases and J by 2 bases, and 15 bases separated the two germline ends. The CDR3 extends over 17 amino acids. Combining the CDR3 with reference TRBV15 and TRBJ2-3 gives the whole variable domain DAMVIQNPRYQVTQFGKPVTLSCSQTLNHNVMYWYQQKSSQAPKLLFHYYDKDFNNEADTPDNFQSRRPNTSFCFLDIRSPGLGDTAMYLCATSRDPGTRDTDTQYFGPGTRLTVL.

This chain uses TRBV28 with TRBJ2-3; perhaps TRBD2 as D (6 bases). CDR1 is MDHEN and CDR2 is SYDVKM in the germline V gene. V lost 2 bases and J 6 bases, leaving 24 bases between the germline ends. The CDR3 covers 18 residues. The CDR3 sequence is CASSLGATGRLDTDTQYF. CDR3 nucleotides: TGTGCCAGCAGTTTAGGGGCCACCGGGAGATTGGATACGGATACGCAGTATTTT.

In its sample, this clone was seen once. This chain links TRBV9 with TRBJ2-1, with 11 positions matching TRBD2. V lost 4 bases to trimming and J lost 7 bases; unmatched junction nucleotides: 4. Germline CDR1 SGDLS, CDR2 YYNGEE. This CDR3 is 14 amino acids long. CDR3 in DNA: TGTGCCAGCAGCCCGGCTAGCGGGAGGAATGAGCAGTTCTTC. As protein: CASSPASGRNEQFF.

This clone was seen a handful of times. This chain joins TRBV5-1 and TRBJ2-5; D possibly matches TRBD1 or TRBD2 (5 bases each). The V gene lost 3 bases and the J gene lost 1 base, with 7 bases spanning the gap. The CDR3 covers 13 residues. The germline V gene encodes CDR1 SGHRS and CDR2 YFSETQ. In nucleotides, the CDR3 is TGCGCCAGCAGCTCCGGGGCCCAAGAGACCCAGTACTTC. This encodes CASSSGAQETQYF.

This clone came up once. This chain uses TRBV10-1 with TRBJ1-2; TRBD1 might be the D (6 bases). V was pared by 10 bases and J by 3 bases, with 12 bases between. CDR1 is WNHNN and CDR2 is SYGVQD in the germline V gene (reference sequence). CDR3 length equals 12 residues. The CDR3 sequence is CATSTGYYGYTF. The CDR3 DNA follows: TGCGCCACCTCCACAGGGTACTATGGCTACACCTTC.

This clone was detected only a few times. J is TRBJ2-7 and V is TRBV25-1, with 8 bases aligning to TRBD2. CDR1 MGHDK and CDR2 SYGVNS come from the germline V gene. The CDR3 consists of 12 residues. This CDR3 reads CASGNYGDEQYF. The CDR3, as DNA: TGTGCTAGCGGGAATTATGGAGACGAGCAGTACTTC.

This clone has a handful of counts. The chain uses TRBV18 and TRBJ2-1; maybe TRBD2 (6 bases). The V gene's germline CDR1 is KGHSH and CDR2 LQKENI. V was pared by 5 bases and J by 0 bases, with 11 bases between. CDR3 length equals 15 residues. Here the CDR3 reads CASSFAGSSYNEQFF. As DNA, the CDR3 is TGTGCCAGCTCATTTGCGGGGAGCTCCTACAATGAGCAGTTCTTC.

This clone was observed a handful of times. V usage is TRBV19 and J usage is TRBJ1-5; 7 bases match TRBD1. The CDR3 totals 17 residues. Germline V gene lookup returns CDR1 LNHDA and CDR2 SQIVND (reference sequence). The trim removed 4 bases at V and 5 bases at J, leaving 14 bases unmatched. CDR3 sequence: CASSRPQTGWGYQPQHF. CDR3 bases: TGTGCCAGTAGTAGACCTCAGACAGGGTGGGGTTATCAGCCCCAGCATTTT.

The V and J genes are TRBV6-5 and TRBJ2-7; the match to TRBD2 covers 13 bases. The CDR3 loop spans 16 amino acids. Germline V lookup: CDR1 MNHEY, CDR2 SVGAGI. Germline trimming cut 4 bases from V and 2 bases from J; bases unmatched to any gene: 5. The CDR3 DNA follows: TGTGCCAGCAGTTTCGGACTAGCGGGAGACACCTACGAGCAGTACTTC. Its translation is CASSFGLAGDTYEQYF.

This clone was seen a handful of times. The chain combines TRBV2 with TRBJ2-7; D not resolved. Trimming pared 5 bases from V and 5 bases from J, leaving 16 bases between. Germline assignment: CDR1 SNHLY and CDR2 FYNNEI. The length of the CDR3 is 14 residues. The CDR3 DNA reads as TGTGCCAGCAGTAGGAACCCGGGCGCTCACGAGCAGTACTTC. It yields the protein CASSRNPGAHEQYF. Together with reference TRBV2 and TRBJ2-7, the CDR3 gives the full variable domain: EPEVTQTPSHQVTQMGQEVILRCVPISNHLYFYWYRQILGQKVEFLVSFYNNEISEKSEIFDDQFSVERPDGSNFTLKIRSTKLEDSAMYFCASSRNPGAHEQYFGPGTRLTVT.

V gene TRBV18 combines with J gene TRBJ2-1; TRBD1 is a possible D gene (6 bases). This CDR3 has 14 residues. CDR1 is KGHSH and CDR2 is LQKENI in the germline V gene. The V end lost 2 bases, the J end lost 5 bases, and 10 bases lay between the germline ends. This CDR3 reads CASSPRAGDNEQFF. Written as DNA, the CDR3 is TGTGCCAGCTCACCAAGGGCAGGGGACAATGAGCAGTTCTTC.

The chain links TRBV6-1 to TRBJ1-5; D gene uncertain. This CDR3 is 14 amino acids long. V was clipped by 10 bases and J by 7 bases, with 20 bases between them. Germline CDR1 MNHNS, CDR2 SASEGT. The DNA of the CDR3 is TGTGCCACCTGGGCAGCTAGCCCCACGCAGCCCCAGCATTTT. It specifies CATWAASPTQPQHF.

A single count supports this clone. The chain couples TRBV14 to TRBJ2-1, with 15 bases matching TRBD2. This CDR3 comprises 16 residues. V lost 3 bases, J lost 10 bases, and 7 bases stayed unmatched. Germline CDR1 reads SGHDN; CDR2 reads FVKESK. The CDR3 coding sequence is TGTGCCAGCAGCCAGGGACTAGCGGGAGGTATGAGGGAGCAGTTCTTC. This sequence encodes CASSQGLAGGMREQFF.

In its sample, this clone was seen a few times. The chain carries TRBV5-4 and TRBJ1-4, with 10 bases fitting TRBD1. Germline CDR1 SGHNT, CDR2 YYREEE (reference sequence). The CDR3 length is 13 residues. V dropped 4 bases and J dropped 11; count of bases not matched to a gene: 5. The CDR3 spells CASSLRTGGKLFF. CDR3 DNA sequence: TGTGCCAGCAGCCTCCGGACAGGGGGGAAACTGTTTTTT.

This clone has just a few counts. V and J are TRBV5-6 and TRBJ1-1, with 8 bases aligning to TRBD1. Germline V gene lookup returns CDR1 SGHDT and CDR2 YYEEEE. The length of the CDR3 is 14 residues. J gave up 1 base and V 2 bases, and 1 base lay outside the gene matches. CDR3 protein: CASSFGTGNTEAFF. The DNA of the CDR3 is TGTGCCAGCAGCTTCGGGACAGGGAACACTGAAGCTTTCTTT.

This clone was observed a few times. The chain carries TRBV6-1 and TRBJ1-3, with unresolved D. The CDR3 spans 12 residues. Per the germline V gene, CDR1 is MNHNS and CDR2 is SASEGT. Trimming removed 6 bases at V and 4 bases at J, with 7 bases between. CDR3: CASSNVGNTIYF. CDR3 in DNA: TGTGCCAGCAGCAACGTCGGAAACACCATATATTTT.

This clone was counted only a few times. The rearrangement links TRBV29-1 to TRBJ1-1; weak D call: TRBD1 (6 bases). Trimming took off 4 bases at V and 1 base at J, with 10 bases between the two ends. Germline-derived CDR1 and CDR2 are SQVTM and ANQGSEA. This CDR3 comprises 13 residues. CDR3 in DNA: TGCAGCGTTGTGCCCAGGGGGAACACTGAAGCTTTCTTT. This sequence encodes CSVVPRGNTEAFF.

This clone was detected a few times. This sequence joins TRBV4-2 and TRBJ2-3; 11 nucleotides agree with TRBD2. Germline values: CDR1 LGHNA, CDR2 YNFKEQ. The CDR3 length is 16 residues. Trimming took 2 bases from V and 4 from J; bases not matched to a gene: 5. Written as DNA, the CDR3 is TGTGCCAGCAGCCAACAAATAGCGGGAGGGTCAGATACGCAGTATTTT. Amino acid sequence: CASSQQIAGGSDTQYF.

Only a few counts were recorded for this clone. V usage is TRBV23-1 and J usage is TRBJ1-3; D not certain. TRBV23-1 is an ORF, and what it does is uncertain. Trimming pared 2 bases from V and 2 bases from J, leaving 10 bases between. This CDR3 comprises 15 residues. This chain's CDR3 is CASSQAGEAGNTIYF. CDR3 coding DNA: TGCGCCAGCAGTCAAGCCGGGGAGGCTGGAAACACCATATATTTT.

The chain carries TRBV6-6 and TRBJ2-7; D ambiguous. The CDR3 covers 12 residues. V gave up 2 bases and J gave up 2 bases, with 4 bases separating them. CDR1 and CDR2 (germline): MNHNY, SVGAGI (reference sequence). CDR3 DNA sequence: TGTGCCAGCAGTTACGGGACCTACGAGCAGTACTTC. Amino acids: CASSYGTYEQYF.

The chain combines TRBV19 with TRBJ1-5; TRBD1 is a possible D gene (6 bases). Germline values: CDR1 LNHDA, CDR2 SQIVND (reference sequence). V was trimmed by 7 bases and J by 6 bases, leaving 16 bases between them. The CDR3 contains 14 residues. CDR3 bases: TGTGCCAGTACCATGAGGGGGGCGGGTCAGCCCCAGCATTTT. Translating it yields CASTMRGAGQPQHF.

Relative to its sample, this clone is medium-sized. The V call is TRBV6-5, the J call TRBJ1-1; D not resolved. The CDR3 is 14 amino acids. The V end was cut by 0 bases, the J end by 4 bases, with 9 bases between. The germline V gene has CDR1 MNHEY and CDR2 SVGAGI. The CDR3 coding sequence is TGTGCCAGCAGTTACTCGCAGGCGAGCACTGAAGCTTTCTTT. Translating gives CASSYSQASTEAFF.